What follows are 32 T cell receptor beta chains derived from one specimen sequenced in a study of tumor-infiltrating lymphocytes in primary liver carcinoma. Germline DNA was extracted alongside blood RNA, which was obtained from unsorted whole blood. From around 500 ng of total RNA, TCR beta-specific cDNA was reverse-transcribed using a constant-region primer. Three rounds of nested multiplex PCR with slightly modified ARM-PCR produced TCR beta libraries. Two initial PCR rounds of around 10 cycles each paired TRBV1-TRBV30 forward primers with a C-beta reverse primer. One entry per CDR3 protein results from TCRdb running MiXCR on the multiplex PCR reads. This sample has some 320,000 distinct CDR3 sequences, with less than 75% found just once. The source material was peripheral blood. These receptor sequences come from a man aged 35 to 55 with primary liver carcinoma and hepatitis B virus infection.

On this clonotype itself: Germline is not matched at one junction end, which may reflect a read error. V usage is TRBV11-3 and J usage is TRBJ2-2, with 9 bases fitting TRBD1. This CDR3 spans 15 amino acids. CDR1 and CDR2 (germline): SGHNT, YENEEA. For the CDR3, the DNA is TGTGCCTGCAGCTCTTCCGGGACAGGGTTCGGGGAGCCGTTTTTT. It codes for CACSSSGTGFGEPFF.

This CDR3 reads CASFQGNTEAFF. CDR3 DNA: TGTGCCAGCTTTCAAGGGAACACTGAAGCTTTCTTT. The chain carries TRBV7-2 and TRBJ1-1; no clear D. The CDR3 loop spans 12 amino acids. The germline V gene encodes CDR1 SGHTA and CDR2 FQGNSA. Trimming left V 8 bases short and J 1 base short, with 8 bases between. The whole variable domain, filled in from reference TRBV7-2 and TRBJ1-1, reads GAGVSQSPSNKVTEKGKDVELRCDPISGHTALYWYRQSLGQGLEFLIYFQGNSAPDKSGLPSDRFSAERTGGSVSTLTIQRTQQEDSAVYLCASFQGNTEAFFGQGTRLTVV.

This clonotype was picked up a small number of times. The germline gene is not matched at one end of the junction; a read error may be the cause. V and J are TRBV5-1 and TRBJ2-3, with unresolved D. Per the germline V gene, CDR1 is SGHRS and CDR2 is YFSETQ. The CDR3 runs to 14 residues. This CDR3 is CASSLDPSADTQYF. The CDR3 bases are TGCGCCAGCAGTTTGGATCCGTCAGCAGATACGCAGTATTTT. Combining the CDR3 with reference TRBV5-1 and TRBJ2-3 gives the whole variable domain KAGVTQTPRYLIKTRGQQVTLSCSPISGHRSVSWYQQTPGQGLQFLFEYFSETQRNKGNFPGRFSGRQFSNSRSEMNVSTLELGDSALYLCASSLDPSADTQYFGPGTRLTVL.

The chain links TRBV7-8 to TRBJ2-3, with 10 bases fitting TRBD2. V gave up 4 bases and J gave up 1 base; unmatched junction bases: 5. Germline loops: CDR1 SGHVS, CDR2 FQNEAQ. This CDR3 is 16 amino acids long. The CDR3 reads CASSSRTSGRTDTQYF. CDR3 DNA sequence: TGTGCCAGCAGCTCCCGGACTAGCGGCCGCACAGATACGCAGTATTTT.

A note on this clonotype: A junction end diverges from the germline sequence, so it may reflect a read error. The chain has TRBV29-1 and TRBJ1-1, with D possibly being TRBD1 (6 bases). Germline CDR1 and CDR2: SQVTM and ANQGSEA. This CDR3 has 14 residues. The chain's CDR3 is CSIDSQGMNTGAFF. The CDR3 DNA reads TGCAGCATTGATAGCCAGGGGATGAACACTGGAGCTTTCTTT.

The sample holds many counts of this clonotype. J is TRBJ2-2 and V is TRBV29-1; D is possibly TRBD1 (6 bases). Trimming took off 4 bases at V and 5 bases at J, with 14 bases between the two ends. From germline, CDR1 is SQVTM and CDR2 ANQGSEA. The CDR3 contains 14 residues. CDR3 in DNA: TGCAGCGTTGGACAGGCCCCGATGACCGGGGAGCTGTTTTTT. It yields the protein CSVGQAPMTGELFF.

Concerning this clonotype itself: A read error may explain this, as a much larger clone is one base away. The chain is built from TRBV6-6 and TRBJ2-6; 7 bases align to TRBD1. The CDR3 runs 16 residues. Germline CDR1 is MNHNY and CDR2 is SVGAGI (reference sequence). V trimming: 2 bases; J trimming: 1 base; junction bases outside the gene matches: 2. The CDR3 here is CASSYGDRSGANVLTF. The DNA for the CDR3 is TGTGCCAGCAGTTACGGGGACAGATCTGGGGCCAACGTCCTGACTTTC.

Comments on this clonotype: A much larger clone differs by one base, so this may be a read error. The chain joins TRBV5-6 to TRBJ2-1; D ambiguous. The CDR3 is 11 residues long. Per the germline V gene, CDR1 is SGHDT and CDR2 is YYEEEE. The CDR3 reads CASSLEIEKFF. CDR3 nucleotides: TGTGCCAGCAGCTTGGAGATTGAGAAGTTCTTC.

This rearrangement joins TRBV30 to TRBJ2-2; D is perhaps TRBD2 (5 bases). Germline CDR1 reads GTSNPN; CDR2 reads SVGIG (reference sequence). Between the trimmed V and J ends, which lost 3 bases and 5 bases, there was a span of 19 bases. CDR3 length: 16 amino acids. The CDR3, as DNA: TGTGCCTGGAGCGCGCCACCGGGGTTGAGGACCGGGGAGCTGTTTTTT. This sequence encodes CAWSAPPGLRTGELFF.

Here the CDR3 DNA reads TGCGCCAGCAGCCACGCTGGGACGGGTCCCTACGAGCAGTACTTC. Its protein is CASSHAGTGPYEQYF. V usage is TRBV4-1 and J usage is TRBJ2-7, with D tentatively TRBD1 or TRBD2 (5 bases each). There are 15 residues in the CDR3. CDR1 and CDR2 (germline): MGHRA, YSYEKL. V lost 3 bases, J lost 2 bases, and 14 bases lay in between.

This clonotype was observed a single time. A much bigger clone sits one base away, suggesting this may be a read error. V usage is TRBV6-5 and J usage is TRBJ2-7; D may match TRBD1 or TRBD2 (6 bases each). This CDR3 is built from 13 residues. The germline V gene has CDR1 MNHEY and CDR2 SVGAGI. This CDR3 reads CGSRTGASYEQYF. The CDR3 DNA sequence: TGTGGCAGCCGAACGGGGGCCTCCTACGAGCAGTACTTC.

Notes on this clonotype: Compared with germline, one end of the junction differs, possibly owing to a read error. This rearrangement joins TRBV5-5 to TRBJ1-5; a possible D gene is TRBD1 (5 bases). The CDR3 contains 13 residues. CDR1 is SGHKS, CDR2 YYEKEE, per germline (reference sequence). The CDR3 sequence is CTSSLGRNQPQHF. In DNA form, the CDR3 reads TGTACCAGCAGCTTGGGACGCAATCAGCCCCAGCATTTT.

As regards this clonotype: A much larger clone lies one base from this, so it may be a read error. The genes are TRBV12-3 or TRBV12-4 and TRBJ1-6; D is perhaps TRBD1 (5 bases). The length of the CDR3 is 14 residues. The CDR3 spells CANSLKGYNSPLHF. Here the CDR3 DNA reads TGTGCCAACAGTTTAAAGGGGTATAATTCACCCCTCCACTTT.

The V gene is TRBV29-1, the J gene TRBJ1-2, with D maybe TRBD1 (5 bases). CDR1 and CDR2 (germline): SQVTM, ANQGSEA. The CDR3 has 13 amino acids. CDR3 DNA: TGCAGAGATGAGGCGGGACGCTCTGATGGCTACACCTTC. The encoded protein is CRDEAGRSDGYTF.

The rearrangement joins TRBV13 to TRBJ2-7, with unresolved D. CDR1 and CDR2 (germline): PRHDT, FYEKMQ (reference sequence). The CDR3 is 13 amino acids. The germline V and J ends were trimmed by 6 bases and 1 base, with 10 bases remaining between them. The CDR3 nucleotides are TGTGCCAGCAGGCTAGGGTCATCCTACGAGCAGTACTTC. This codes for CASRLGSSYEQYF. The full variable domain, rest sourced from reference TRBV13 and TRBJ2-7, is AAGVIQSPRHLIKEKRETATLKCYPIPRHDTVYWYQQGPGQDPQFLISFYEKMQSDKGSIPDRFSAQQFSDYHSELNMSSLELGDSALYFCASRLGSSYEQYFGPGTRLTVT.

In this sample, this clonotype turned up many times. The rearrangement links TRBV29-1 to TRBJ1-2; 7 bases align to TRBD1. The CDR3 runs 14 residues. The V and J ends lost 8 bases and 1 base, in that order; junction bases with no gene match: 10. CDR1 SQVTM and CDR2 ANQGSEA come from the germline V gene. CDR3 protein: CSTTGENHNYGYTF. For the CDR3, the DNA is TGCAGCACTACAGGGGAAAATCATAACTATGGCTACACCTTC.

About this clonotype: Because it lacks the conserved phenylalanine or tryptophan at the end, this CDR3 is likely a read error. This chain joins TRBV12-3 or TRBV12-4 and TRBJ1-1; 8 bases line up with TRBD1. Germline trimming cut 6 bases from V and 3 bases from J; bases unmatched to any gene: 9. The CDR3 length is 15 residues. CDR3 sequence reads: CASRPQGARDTEAFS. CDR3 in DNA: TGTGCCAGCAGGCCCCAGGGGGCTCGGGACACTGAAGCTTTCTCT.

As concerns this clonotype: A much larger clone is a single base away; this may be a read error. This sequence joins TRBV7-9 and TRBJ2-3, with 7 bases identical to TRBD2. J gave up 3 bases and V 8 bases, and 8 bases lay outside the gene matches. The CDR3 length is 14 residues. CDR1 SEHNR and CDR2 FQNEAQ come from the germline V gene (reference sequence). CDR3 amino acids: CASCYGGGTDTQYF. The CDR3 DNA sequence: TGTGCCAGCTGCTACGGGGGAGGGACAGATACGCAGTATTTT. Full variable domain (missing parts from reference TRBV7-9 and TRBJ2-3): DTGVSQNPRHKITKRGQNVTFRCDPISEHNRLYWYRQTLGQGPEFLTYFQNEAQLEKSRLLSDRFSAERPKGSFSTLEIQRTEQGDSAMYLCASCYGGGTDTQYFGPGTRLTVL.

Concerning this clonotype itself: One end of the junction fails to match germline, which may point to a read error. The J gene is TRBJ2-1, the V gene TRBV6-1; 7 nucleotides agree with TRBD1. This CDR3 is 14 amino acids long. Germline V gene data show CDR1 as MNHNS and CDR2 as SASEGT. The CDR3 loop reads CASKTGDAYNEHFF. The CDR3 region has the DNA TGTGCCAGCAAAACAGGGGACGCCTACAATGAGCATTTCTTC.

The rearrangement links TRBV12-3 or TRBV12-4 to TRBJ2-1; 10 bases are shared with TRBD2. V shed 6 bases, J shed 8 bases, and the junction held 16 bases outside the gene matches. The CDR3 contains 17 residues. The CDR3 region is CASRPAKSGRERDEQFF. The CDR3 bases are TGTGCCAGCAGGCCCGCGAAGAGCGGGAGGGAGAGGGATGAGCAGTTCTTC.

Concerning this clonotype itself: Germline is not matched at one junction end, which may reflect a read error. The CDR3 here is CASSLSRSTVGYDEQFF. The CDR3 DNA sequence: TGTGCTAGCAGCTTAAGCAGGTCAACTGTAGGGTACGATGAGCAGTTCTTC. The rearrangement uses TRBV11-1 and TRBJ2-1; D not resolved. This CDR3 is 17 amino acids long. Per germline, CDR1 SGHAT and CDR2 FQDESV (reference sequence). The full variable domain, its missing parts supplied by reference TRBV11-1 and TRBJ2-1, is EAEVAQSPRYKITEKSQAVAFWCDPISGHATLYWYRQILGQGPELLVQFQDESVVDDSQLPKDRFSAERLKGVDSTLKIQPAELGDSAMYLCASSLSRSTVGYDEQFFGPGTRLTVL.

The V gene is TRBV6-2 or TRBV6-3, the J gene TRBJ2-2; 11 bases line up with TRBD1. The CDR3 runs to 18 residues. The J segment lost 4 bases and the V segment lost 0 bases, leaving 7 bases of the junction unmatched. Germline V lookup: CDR1 MNHEY, CDR2 SVGEGT. CDR3 residues: CASSYSTPGTGGTGELFF. The CDR3 nucleotides are TGTGCCAGCAGTTACTCGACTCCTGGGACAGGGGGCACCGGGGAGCTGTTTTTT.

V usage is TRBV7-3 and J usage is TRBJ2-1; D remains unclear. The CDR3 sequence is 13 residues long. The germline gives CDR1 SGHTA, CDR2 FQGTGA. V dropped 4 bases and J dropped 6 bases, with 10 bases sitting between them. This chain's CDR3 is CASSSGYGNEQFF. DNA for the CDR3: TGTGCCAGCAGCTCAGGCTACGGCAATGAGCAGTTCTTC.

Concerning this clonotype: At one of its ends the junction is not consistent with the germline gene, which may arise from a read error. The genes are TRBV6-1 and TRBJ2-1; the D gene is possibly TRBD2 (6 bases). This CDR3 has 16 amino acids. Germline V CDR1 and CDR2: MNHNS, SASEGT. CDR3 sequence: CVSTPYLSGGYNEQLF. In DNA, the CDR3 is TGTGTCAGCACCCCTTATCTTAGCGGAGGCTACAATGAGCAGCTCTTC.

With respect to this clonotype: Compared with germline, one end of the junction differs, possibly owing to a read error. V and J are TRBV29-1 and TRBJ2-5; D is tentatively TRBD1 or TRBD2 (6 bases each). This CDR3 has 13 residues. The germline gives CDR1 SQVTM, CDR2 ANQGSEA. CDR3 DNA sequence: TGCAGCACTCAGGTACAGGGAGGAGAGATCCAGTACTTC. It specifies CSTQVQGGEIQYF. The whole variable domain, filled in from reference TRBV29-1 and TRBJ2-5, reads SAVISQKPSRDICQRGTSLTIQCQVDSQVTMMFWYRQQPGQSLTLIATANQGSEATYESGFVIDKFPISRPNLTFSTLTVSNMSPEDSSIYLCSTQVQGGEIQYFGPGTRLLVL.

This clonotype was seen a single time. This may arise from a read error, as a much more abundant clone is one base away. The CDR3 does not close with the conserved phenylalanine or tryptophan, likely indicating a read error. The V call is TRBV4-2, the J call TRBJ1-4; D is uncertain. V lost 1 base and J 0 bases, leaving 6 bases between the germline ends. Germline V gene lookup returns CDR1 LGHNA and CDR2 YNFKEQ. This CDR3 is 15 amino acids long. CDR3 residues: CASSQGTATNEKLFL. In DNA form, the CDR3 reads TGTGCCAGCAGCCAAGGCACAGCAACTAATGAAAAACTGTTTCTT.

As regards this clonotype: At one end, the junction sequence differs from germline, possibly due to a read error. The chain has TRBV14 and TRBJ2-1; D remains ambiguous. This CDR3 has 18 residues. Per the germline V gene, CDR1 is SGHDN and CDR2 is FVKESK. The CDR3 DNA follows: TGTGCCAGCAACCAAGAGTCTAATCCCTACTCGCTATACAATGAGCAGTTCTTC. Residues: CASNQESNPYSLYNEQFF.

V usage is TRBV13 and J usage is TRBJ1-2; tentatively, D is TRBD1 (5 bases). Germline V gene data show CDR1 as PRHDT and CDR2 as FYEKMQ (reference sequence). The CDR3 is 14 amino acids. With 3 bases removed from V and 3 bases from J, the gap between germline ends came to 11 bases. DNA of the CDR3: TGTGCCAGCAGCTTCGCCGACAGAGACTATGGCTACACCTTC. Protein: CASSFADRDYGYTF.

For this clonotype: A read error may be the cause here, since a much bigger clone is one base away. The chain carries TRBV4-1 and TRBJ2-3, with TRBD1 as a possible D gene (5 bases). The CDR3 is 13 residues long. Germline CDR1 and CDR2: MGHRA and YSYEKL. In DNA form, the CDR3 reads TGCGCCAGCAGAAGCCAGGGCACGGATACGCAGTATTTT. Its translation: CASRSQGTDTQYF.

This clonotype was seen ten or more times. The genes are TRBV12-3 or TRBV12-4 and TRBJ2-7; the D gene is possibly TRBD2 (5 bases). The CDR3 spans 13 residues. With 3 bases removed from V and 3 bases from J, the gap between germline ends came to 9 bases. CDR3 DNA sequence: TGTGCCAGCAGTTTTCTAGGAGGCTACGAGCAGTACTTC. It yields the protein CASSFLGGYEQYF.

As for this clonotype: Since a much larger clone is just one base distant, this may be a read error. Here the CDR3 DNA reads TGTGCCAGCACCTCGCCCGGCCGCTCTGGATACACCATATATTTT. It encodes CASTSPGRSGYTIYF. This chain uses TRBV6-2 or TRBV6-3 with TRBJ1-3; D is unclear. CDR3 length: 15 residues. The germline V gene has CDR1 MNHEY and CDR2 SVGEGT.

The table lists this clonotype with many counts. V usage is TRBV29-1 and J usage is TRBJ2-5, with 9 bases aligning to TRBD1. This CDR3 is built from 17 residues. Looked up from germline, CDR1 is SQVTM and CDR2 is ANQGSEA. With V trimmed by 8 bases and J by 2 bases, 18 bases remained unmatched. DNA for the CDR3: TGCAGCACCCTACAGGGGGCTATTGCGGGACCTCAAGAGACCCAGTACTTC. Its translation: CSTLQGAIAGPQETQYF.